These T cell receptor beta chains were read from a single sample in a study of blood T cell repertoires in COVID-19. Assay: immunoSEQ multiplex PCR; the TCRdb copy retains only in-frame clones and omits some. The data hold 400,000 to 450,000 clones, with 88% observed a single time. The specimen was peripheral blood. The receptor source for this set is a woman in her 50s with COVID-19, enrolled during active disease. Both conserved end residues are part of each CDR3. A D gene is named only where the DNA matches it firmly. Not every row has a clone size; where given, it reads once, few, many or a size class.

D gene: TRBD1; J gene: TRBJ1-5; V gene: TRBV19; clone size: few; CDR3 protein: CASSWGQGRQPQHF; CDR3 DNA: TGTGCCAGTAGTTGGGGACAGGGGCGCCAGCCCCAGCATTTT
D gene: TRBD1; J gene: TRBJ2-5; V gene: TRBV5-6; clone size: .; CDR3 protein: CASSHGTVEETQYF; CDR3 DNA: TGTGCCAGCAGCCACGGGACAGTCGAAGAGACCCAGTACTTC
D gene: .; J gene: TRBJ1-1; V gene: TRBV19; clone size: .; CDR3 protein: CASSRELNTEAFF; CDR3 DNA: TGTGCCAGTTCTCGAGAGCTGAACACTGAAGCTTTCTTT
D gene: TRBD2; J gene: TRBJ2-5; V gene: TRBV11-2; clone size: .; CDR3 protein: CASSSSPAAGGYQETQYF; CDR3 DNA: TGTGCCAGCAGCTCATCCCCTGCGGCGGGGGGATACCAAGAGACCCAGTACTTC
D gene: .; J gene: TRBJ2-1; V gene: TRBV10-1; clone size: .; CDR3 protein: CASSESFGGSEQFF; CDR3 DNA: TGCGCCAGCAGTGAATCTTTTGGGGGGAGTGAGCAGTTCTTC
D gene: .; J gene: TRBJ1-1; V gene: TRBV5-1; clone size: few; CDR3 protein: CASSYAEITMNTEAFF; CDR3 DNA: TGCGCCAGCAGCTACGCGGAAATTACAATGAACACTGAAGCTTTCTTT
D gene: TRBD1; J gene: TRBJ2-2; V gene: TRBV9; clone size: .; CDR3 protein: CASSVGPTGVDTGELFF; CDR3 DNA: TGTGCCAGCAGCGTAGGGCCGACAGGGGTTGACACCGGGGAGCTGTTTTTT
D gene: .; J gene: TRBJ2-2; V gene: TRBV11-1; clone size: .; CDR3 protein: CASSLVRRTGELFF; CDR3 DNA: TGTGCCAGCAGCTTAGTGAGGCGGACCGGGGAGCTGTTTTTT
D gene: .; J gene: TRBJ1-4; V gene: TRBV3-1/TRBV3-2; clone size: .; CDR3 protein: CASSQEGRAWEKLFF; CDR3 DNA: TGTGCCAGCAGCCAAGAGGGCAGGGCTTGGGAAAAACTGTTTTTT
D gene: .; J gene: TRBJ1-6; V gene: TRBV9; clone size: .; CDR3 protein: CASAAGYNSPLHF; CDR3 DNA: TGTGCCAGCGCGGCGGGATATAATTCACCCCTCCACTTT